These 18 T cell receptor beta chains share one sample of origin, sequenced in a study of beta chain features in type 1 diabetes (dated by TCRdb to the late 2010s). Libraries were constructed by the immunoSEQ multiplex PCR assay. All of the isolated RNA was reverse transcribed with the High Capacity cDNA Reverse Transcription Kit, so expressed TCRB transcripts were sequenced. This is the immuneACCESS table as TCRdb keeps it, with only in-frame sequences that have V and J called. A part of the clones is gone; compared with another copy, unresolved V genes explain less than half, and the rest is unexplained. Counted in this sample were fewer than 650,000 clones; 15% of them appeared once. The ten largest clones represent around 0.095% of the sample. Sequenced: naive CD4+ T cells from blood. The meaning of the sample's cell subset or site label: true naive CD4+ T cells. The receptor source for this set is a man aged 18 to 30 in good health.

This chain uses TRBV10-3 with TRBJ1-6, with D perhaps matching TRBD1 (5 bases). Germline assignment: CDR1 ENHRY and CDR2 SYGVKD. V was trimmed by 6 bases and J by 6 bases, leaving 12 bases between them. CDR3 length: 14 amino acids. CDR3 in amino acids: CAISGGTFNSPLHF. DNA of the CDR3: TGTGCCATCAGCGGGGGGACTTTTAATTCACCCCTCCACTTT.

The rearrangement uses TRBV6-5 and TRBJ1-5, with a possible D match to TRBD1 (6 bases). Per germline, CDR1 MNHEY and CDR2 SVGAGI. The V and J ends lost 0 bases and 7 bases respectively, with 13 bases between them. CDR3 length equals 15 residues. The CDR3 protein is CASSYSRTAVQPQHF. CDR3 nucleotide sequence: TGTGCCAGCAGTTACTCAAGGACAGCTGTACAGCCCCAGCATTTT.

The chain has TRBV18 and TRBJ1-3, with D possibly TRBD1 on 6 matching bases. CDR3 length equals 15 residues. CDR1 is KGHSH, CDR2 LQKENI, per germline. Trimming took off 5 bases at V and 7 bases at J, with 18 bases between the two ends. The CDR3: CASSATLVTGNTIYF. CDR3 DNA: TGTGCCAGCTCAGCCACACTCGTCACAGGGAACACCATATATTTT.

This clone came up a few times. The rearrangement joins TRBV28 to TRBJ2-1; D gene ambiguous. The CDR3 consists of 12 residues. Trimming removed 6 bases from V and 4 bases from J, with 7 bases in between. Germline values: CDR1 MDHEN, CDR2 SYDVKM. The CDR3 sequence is CASRLSYNEQFF. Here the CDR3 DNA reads TGTGCCAGCAGACTTTCGTACAATGAGCAGTTCTTC.

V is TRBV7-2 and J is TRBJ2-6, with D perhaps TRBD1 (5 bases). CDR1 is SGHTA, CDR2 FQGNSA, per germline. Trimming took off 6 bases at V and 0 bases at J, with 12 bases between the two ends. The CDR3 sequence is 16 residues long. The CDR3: CASRPSGFSGANVLTF. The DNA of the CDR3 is TGTGCCAGCAGACCTTCAGGGTTCTCTGGGGCCAACGTCCTGACTTTC.

The CDR3 DNA is TGTGCCAGCAGCGCCACTCGAGTACAGGATGGATATGGCTACACCTTC. Its translation: CASSATRVQDGYGYTF. The genes are TRBV9 and TRBJ1-2; D is perhaps TRBD1 (5 bases). The V gene lost 3 bases and the J gene lost 5 bases, with 20 bases spanning the gap. There are 16 residues in the CDR3. The germline gives CDR1 SGDLS, CDR2 YYNGEE.

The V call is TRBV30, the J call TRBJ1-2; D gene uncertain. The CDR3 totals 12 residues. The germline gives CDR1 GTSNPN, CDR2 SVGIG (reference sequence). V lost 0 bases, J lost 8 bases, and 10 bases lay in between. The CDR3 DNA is TGTGCCTGGAGTGTAAGGTCACCAGGCTACACCTTC. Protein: CAWSVRSPGYTF.

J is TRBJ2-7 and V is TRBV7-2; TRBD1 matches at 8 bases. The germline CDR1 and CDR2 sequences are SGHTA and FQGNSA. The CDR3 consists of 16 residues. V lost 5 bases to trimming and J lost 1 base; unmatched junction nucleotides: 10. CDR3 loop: CASSLTGAKSSYEQYF. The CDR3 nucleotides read TGTGCCAGCAGCCTGACAGGGGCTAAATCGTCCTACGAGCAGTACTTC.

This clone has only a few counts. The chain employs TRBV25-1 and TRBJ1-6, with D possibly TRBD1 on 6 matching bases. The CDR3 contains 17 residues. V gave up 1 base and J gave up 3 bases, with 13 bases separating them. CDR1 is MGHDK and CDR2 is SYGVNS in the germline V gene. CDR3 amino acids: CASSESLRGLYNSPLHF. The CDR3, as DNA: TGTGCCAGCAGTGAATCACTCCGGGGGCTCTATAATTCACCCCTCCACTTT. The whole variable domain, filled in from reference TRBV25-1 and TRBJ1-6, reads EADIYQTPRYLVIGTGKKITLECSQTMGHDKMYWYQQDPGMELHLIHYSYGVNSTEKGDLSSESTVSRIRTEHFPLTLESARPSHTSQYLCASSESLRGLYNSPLHFGNGTRLTVT.

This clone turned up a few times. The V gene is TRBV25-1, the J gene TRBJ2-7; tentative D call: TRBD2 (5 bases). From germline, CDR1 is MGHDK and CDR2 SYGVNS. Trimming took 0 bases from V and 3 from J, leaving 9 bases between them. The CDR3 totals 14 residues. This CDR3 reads CASSEYVRVYEQYF. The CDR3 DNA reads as TGTGCCAGCAGTGAATATGTGAGGGTCTACGAGCAGTACTTC.

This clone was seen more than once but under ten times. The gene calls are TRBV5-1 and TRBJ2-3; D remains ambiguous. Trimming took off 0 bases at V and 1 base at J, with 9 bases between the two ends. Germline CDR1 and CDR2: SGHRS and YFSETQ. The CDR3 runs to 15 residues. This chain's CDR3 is CASSLELPRTDTQYF. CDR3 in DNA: TGCGCCAGCAGCTTGGAACTACCGCGCACAGATACGCAGTATTTT.

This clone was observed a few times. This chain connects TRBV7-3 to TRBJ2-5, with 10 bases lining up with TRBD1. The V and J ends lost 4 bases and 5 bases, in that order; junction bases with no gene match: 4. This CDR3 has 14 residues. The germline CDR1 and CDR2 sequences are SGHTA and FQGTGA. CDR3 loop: CASSSTGGSETQYF. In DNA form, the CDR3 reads TGTGCCAGCAGCTCGACAGGGGGCTCGGAGACCCAGTACTTC.

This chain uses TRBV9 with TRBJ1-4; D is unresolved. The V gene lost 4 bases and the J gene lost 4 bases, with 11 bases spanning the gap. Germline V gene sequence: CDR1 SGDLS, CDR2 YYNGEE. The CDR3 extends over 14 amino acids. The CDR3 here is CASSPGSSNEKLFF. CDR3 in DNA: TGTGCCAGCAGCCCCGGGTCAAGTAATGAAAAACTGTTTTTT.

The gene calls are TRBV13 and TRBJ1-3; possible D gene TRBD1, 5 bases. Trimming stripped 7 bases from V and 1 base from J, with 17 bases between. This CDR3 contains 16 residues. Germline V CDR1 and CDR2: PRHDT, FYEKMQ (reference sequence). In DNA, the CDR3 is TGTGCCAGCATAACCCAGGGAGCCGGGTCTGGAAACACCATATATTTT. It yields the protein CASITQGAGSGNTIYF.

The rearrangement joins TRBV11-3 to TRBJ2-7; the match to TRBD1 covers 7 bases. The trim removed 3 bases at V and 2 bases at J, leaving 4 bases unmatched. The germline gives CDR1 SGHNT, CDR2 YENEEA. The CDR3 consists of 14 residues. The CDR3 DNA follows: TGTGCCAGCAGCTTCGACAGGGATACCTACGAGCAGTACTTC. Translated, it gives CASSFDRDTYEQYF.

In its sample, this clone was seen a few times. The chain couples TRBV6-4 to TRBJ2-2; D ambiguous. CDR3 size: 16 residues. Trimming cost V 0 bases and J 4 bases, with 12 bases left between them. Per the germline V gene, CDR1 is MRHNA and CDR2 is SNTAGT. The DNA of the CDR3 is TGTGCCAGCAGTGACTCGATAAGCTGGGTCACCGGGGAGCTGTTTTTT. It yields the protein CASSDSISWVTGELFF.

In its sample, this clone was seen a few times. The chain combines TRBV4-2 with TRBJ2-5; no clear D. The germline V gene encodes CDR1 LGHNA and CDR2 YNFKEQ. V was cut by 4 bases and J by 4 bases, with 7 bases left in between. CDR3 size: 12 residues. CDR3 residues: CASSPSPETQYF. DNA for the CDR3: TGTGCCAGCAGCCCTTCCCCAGAGACCCAGTACTTC.

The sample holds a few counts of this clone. The CDR3 sequence is CASSSRLAGAQETQYF. CDR3 in DNA: TGTGCCAGCTCATCGAGACTAGCGGGGGCACAAGAGACCCAGTACTTC. V and J are TRBV18 and TRBJ2-5; 12 bases align to TRBD2. This CDR3 region has 16 residues. J was trimmed by 2 bases and V by 5 bases; bases with no gene match: 6. The germline gives CDR1 KGHSH, CDR2 LQKENI.